This entry lists 30 T cell receptor beta chains sequenced from one sample in a study of T-cell reconstitution after alpha-beta-depleted transplantation in children. TCRbeta library preparation incorporated unique molecular identifiers. TCRdb reprocessed the PCR reads via MiXCR and lists one record per CDR3 protein. The repertoire has approximately 1,000,000 distinct CDR3 sequences, around 30% of them found once; the top ten carry over 25%. The material was PBMCs, mostly from graft donor cells, obtained 360 days after TCRalphabeta/CD19-depleted stem cell transplant. These receptor sequences come from a boy under two years old who had a stem cell transplant for SCID, so the T cells may come from the graft donor.

The rearrangement uses TRBV6-1 and TRBJ2-3, with D possibly TRBD1 on 6 matching bases. From germline, CDR1 is MNHNS and CDR2 SASEGT. The V and J ends lost 10 bases and 2 bases respectively, with 19 bases between them. The CDR3 contains 15 residues. CDR3 residues: CATCPRGQITDTQYF. The CDR3 coding sequence is TGTGCCACCTGCCCCCGTGGACAGATCACAGATACGCAGTATTTT.

The chain couples TRBV5-1 to TRBJ1-4; TRBD1 matches 11 bases. The ends lost 1 base at V and 0 bases at J; junction bases unmatched: 2. The CDR3 is 17 residues long. Germline CDR1 SGHRS, CDR2 YFSETQ. CDR3 coding DNA: TGCGCCAGCAGCTTGAGGGACAGGGGGGCAACTAATGAAAAACTGTTTTTT. The encoded protein is CASSLRDRGATNEKLFF.

This rearrangement joins TRBV5-1 to TRBJ2-5, with 7 bases matching TRBD2. This CDR3 spans 16 amino acids. Germline lookup yields CDR1 SGHRS and CDR2 YFSETQ. V shed 0 bases, J shed 2 bases, and the junction held 7 bases outside the gene matches. DNA for the CDR3: TGCGCCAGCAGCTTGGTGTCGGCGGGGGTTCAAGAGACCCAGTACTTC. Encoded protein: CASSLVSAGVQETQYF. The full variable domain, in which reference TRBV5-1 and TRBJ2-5 provide the parts outside the CDR3, is KAGVTQTPRYLIKTRGQQVTLSCSPISGHRSVSWYQQTPGQGLQFLFEYFSETQRNKGNFPGRFSGRQFSNSRSEMNVSTLELGDSALYLCASSLVSAGVQETQYFGPGTRLLVL.

This chain uses TRBV3-1 with TRBJ2-7; TRBD1 aligns across 8 bases. The CDR3 is 14 residues long. V shed 2 bases, J shed 1 base, and the junction held 1 base outside the gene matches. Germline V gene lookup returns CDR1 LGHDT and CDR2 YNNKEL (reference sequence). The CDR3 spells CASSQWDRSYEQYF. The CDR3, as DNA: TGTGCCAGCAGCCAATGGGACAGGTCCTACGAGCAGTACTTC.

The chain uses TRBV6-2 or TRBV6-3 and TRBJ2-2; 7 bases are shared with TRBD2. The CDR3 is 14 amino acids. V lost 6 bases to trimming and J lost 2 bases; unmatched junction nucleotides: 3. Germline values: CDR1 MNHEY, CDR2 SVGEGT. Here the CDR3 reads CASRGGSNTGELFF. The CDR3 nucleotides read TGTGCCAGCAGGGGAGGGAGCAACACCGGGGAGCTGTTTTTT.

The chain couples TRBV20-1 to TRBJ2-5; a possible D gene is TRBD1 (6 bases). Germline CDR1 DFQATT, CDR2 SNEGSKA (reference sequence). V was pared by 4 bases and J by 3 bases, with 24 bases between. This CDR3 comprises 17 residues. The CDR3 is CSANWQGQFLPEETQYF. In nucleotides, the CDR3 is TGCAGTGCTAATTGGCAGGGACAATTTCTCCCTGAAGAGACCCAGTACTTC.

This clonotype was picked up a small number of times. V and J are TRBV2 and TRBJ1-5; tentatively, D is TRBD1 (6 bases). The CDR3 runs 14 residues. Trimming stripped 7 bases from V and 1 base from J, with 11 bases between. The germline V gene encodes CDR1 SNHLY and CDR2 FYNNEI. CDR3 amino acids: CASNRDGSNQPQHF. The CDR3 nucleotides are TGTGCCAGCAACAGGGATGGGAGCAATCAGCCCCAGCATTTT.

The genes are TRBV20-1 and TRBJ2-5; D possibly corresponds to TRBD2 (7 bases). Per the germline V gene, CDR1 is DFQATT and CDR2 is SNEGSKA (reference sequence). Trimming removed 1 base at V and 2 bases at J, with 17 bases between. CDR3 size: 16 residues. CDR3 DNA sequence: TGCAGTGCTAGAGGGGATCGCGGGGGCCTGCAAGAGACCCAGTACTTC. It codes for CSARGDRGGLQETQYF.

The rearrangement joins TRBV28 to TRBJ2-7; TRBD1 aligns across 9 bases. Germline V lookup: CDR1 MDHEN, CDR2 SYDVKM. With 7 bases clipped from V and 2 bases from J, the junction kept 12 bases outside the gene matches. CDR3 length: 16 residues. The CDR3 coding sequence is TGTGCCAGCATTCCGGGTATGGGACAGGGTACCTACGAGCAGTACTTC. It encodes CASIPGMGQGTYEQYF.

This clonotype appeared a few times. The chain carries TRBV4-1 and TRBJ1-1, with TRBD1 as a possible D gene (5 bases). Germline V gene lookup returns CDR1 MGHRA and CDR2 YSYEKL. Trimming stripped 1 base from V and 4 bases from J, with 13 bases between. The CDR3 consists of 15 residues. The CDR3 region is CASSQGSTVGTEAFF. DNA of the CDR3: TGCGCCAGCAGCCAAGGGTCGACAGTAGGCACTGAAGCTTTCTTT.

The rearrangement joins TRBV20-1 to TRBJ2-3; TRBD1 agrees at 9 bases. The CDR3 has 14 amino acids. Germline lookup yields CDR1 DFQATT and CDR2 SNEGSKA (reference sequence). The CDR3 loop reads CSAEGQGQTDTQYF. For the CDR3, the DNA is TGCAGCGCCGAAGGACAGGGGCAGACAGATACGCAGTATTTT.

Written as DNA, the CDR3 is TGCAGCGTTGGCGGGGTGACAGGGGGCTCGTCGGAGACCCAGTACTTC. This translates into CSVGGVTGGSSETQYF. The J gene is TRBJ2-5, the V gene TRBV29-1, with 10 bases identical to TRBD1. The ends lost 4 bases at V and 5 bases at J; junction bases unmatched: 13. The CDR3 runs 16 residues. CDR1 and CDR2 from the germline V gene are SQVTM and ANQGSEA.

For this clonotype: A much larger clonotype is one base distant, so this may be a read error. This sequence joins TRBV24-1 and TRBJ2-1; unclear D gene. The CDR3 covers 11 residues. From germline, CDR1 is KGHDR and CDR2 SFDVKD. The DNA for the CDR3 is TGTGCCGCCAGGCAGAACAATGAGCAGTTCTTC. Translation gives CAARQNNEQFF.

This clonotype was recorded only once. The gene calls are TRBV20-1 and TRBJ2-1; maybe TRBD2 (6 bases). The germline V and J ends were trimmed by 3 bases and 7 bases, with 13 bases remaining between them. The germline CDR1 and CDR2 sequences are DFQATT and SNEGSKA (reference sequence). The CDR3 extends over 13 amino acids. CDR3 amino acids: CSARKAAGNEQFF. The CDR3 bases are TGCAGTGCTAGGAAGGCGGCGGGAAATGAGCAGTTCTTC.

The rearrangement joins TRBV20-1 to TRBJ2-7, with TRBD1 identical over 7 bases. Germline lookup yields CDR1 DFQATT and CDR2 SNEGSKA (reference sequence). With V trimmed by 3 bases and J by 3 bases, 5 bases remained unmatched. The CDR3 loop spans 13 amino acids. The CDR3 DNA follows: TGCAGTGCTAGGCCGGGACAGTACTACGAGCAGTACTTC. Its translation: CSARPGQYYEQYF.

This clonotype was picked up many times. This chain connects TRBV28 to TRBJ2-7, with 8 positions matching TRBD1. Germline V gives CDR1 MDHEN, CDR2 SYDVKM. V lost 3 bases to trimming and J lost 3 bases; unmatched junction nucleotides: 16. The length of the CDR3 is 18 residues. CDR3 sequence: CASSFLLAMGQANYEQYF. The CDR3 DNA follows: TGTGCCAGCAGTTTTCTCTTGGCTATGGGACAGGCGAACTACGAGCAGTACTTC.

This clonotype was picked up a small number of times. The rearrangement uses TRBV5-1 and TRBJ2-7, with a tentative D call TRBD1 (5 bases). The V and J ends lost 0 bases and 2 bases respectively, with 15 bases between them. CDR3 length: 16 amino acids. The germline CDR1 and CDR2 sequences are SGHRS and YFSETQ. The CDR3 bases are TGCGCCAGCAGCTTGGACCCTACGACAGTTACCTACGAGCAGTACTTC. This encodes CASSLDPTTVTYEQYF.

The table lists this clonotype with many counts. V is TRBV20-1 and J is TRBJ2-5; 7 nucleotides align to TRBD2. The CDR3 runs to 18 residues. Looked up from germline, CDR1 is DFQATT and CDR2 is SNEGSKA (reference sequence). V shed 0 bases, J shed 2 bases, and the junction held 15 bases outside the gene matches. CDR3 amino acids: CSARDLERAGELQETQYF. The CDR3 nucleotides read TGCAGTGCTAGAGATCTCGAGCGGGCGGGGGAGCTGCAAGAGACCCAGTACTTC.

This clonotype was observed once. The chain is built from TRBV3-1 and TRBJ2-5, with a possible D match to TRBD2 (5 bases). Germline V gives CDR1 LGHDT, CDR2 YNNKEL (reference sequence). CDR3 length: 17 residues. Trimming cost V 1 base and J 5 bases, with 20 bases left between them. The CDR3 DNA reads TGTGCCAGCAGCCAAGCCGCGGGCCTGGGTGGGTGGGAGACCCAGTACTTC. As protein: CASSQAAGLGGWETQYF.

This clonotype came up a few times. The chain uses TRBV5-1 and TRBJ2-7; D possibly corresponds to TRBD2 (6 bases). The germline gives CDR1 SGHRS, CDR2 YFSETQ. V was shortened by 5 bases and J by 6 bases, with 12 bases between the two germline ends. The CDR3 length is 12 residues. The CDR3 loop is CASRVGDFEQYF. CDR3 DNA sequence: TGCGCCAGCAGGGTAGGGGACTTCGAGCAGTACTTC.

The chain links TRBV5-1 to TRBJ2-7; D may correspond to TRBD1 or TRBD2 (5 bases each). Trimming removed 0 bases at V and 3 bases at J, with 10 bases between. CDR1 SGHRS and CDR2 YFSETQ come from the germline V gene. The length of the CDR3 is 14 residues. The CDR3 sequence: CASSLGGRLYEQYF. The CDR3 DNA reads TGCGCCAGCAGCTTGGGGGGACGGCTCTACGAGCAGTACTTC.

The sample holds many counts of this clonotype. This chain links TRBV18 with TRBJ2-5; possible D gene TRBD1, 6 bases. Germline values: CDR1 KGHSH, CDR2 LQKENI. V was shortened by 5 bases and J by 3 bases, with 10 bases between the two germline ends. The CDR3 has 13 residues. The CDR3 coding sequence is TGTGCCAGCTCATCTCAGGGGAAAGAGACCCAGTACTTC. Translated: CASSSQGKETQYF.

The chain has TRBV10-3 and TRBJ2-1; D not certain. The CDR3 consists of 14 residues. V lost 0 bases, J lost 6 bases, and 9 bases lay in between. Germline V gene data show CDR1 as ENHRY and CDR2 as SYGVKD. CDR3 DNA: TGTGCCATCAGTGAGTCGAAGACGGTCAATGAGCAGTTCTTC. This gives the protein CAISESKTVNEQFF.

This rearrangement joins TRBV7-9 to TRBJ1-1, with D possibly being TRBD1 (5 bases). Trimming took off 5 bases at V and 0 bases at J, with 10 bases between the two ends. Germline CDR1 and CDR2: SEHNR and FQNEAQ (reference sequence). This CDR3 comprises 14 residues. The CDR3 reads CASSHQGLNTEAFF. The CDR3 nucleotides are TGTGCCAGCAGCCACCAGGGCCTGAACACTGAAGCTTTCTTT.

V gene TRBV11-2 combines with J gene TRBJ2-7; the D gene is possibly TRBD1 (5 bases). V dropped 0 bases and J dropped 2 bases, with 14 bases sitting between them. The CDR3 consists of 16 residues. Germline V gene data show CDR1 as SGHAT and CDR2 as FQNNGV. The CDR3 DNA follows: TGTGCCAGCAGCTTAGATCGGACAAATCTGGCCTACGAGCAGTACTTC. Residues: CASSLDRTNLAYEQYF.

The chain uses TRBV14 and TRBJ2-6; D gene ambiguous. The CDR3 has 14 residues. Germline lookup yields CDR1 SGHDN and CDR2 FVKESK. V was shortened by 0 bases and J by 8 bases, with 8 bases between the two germline ends. CDR3 amino acids: CASSQEVLSNVLTF. In DNA form, the CDR3 reads TGTGCCAGCAGCCAAGAGGTACTCTCCAACGTCCTGACTTTC.

This clonotype has more than one count but fewer than ten. J is TRBJ2-2 and V is TRBV10-2, with D perhaps TRBD2 (5 bases). This CDR3 is 14 amino acids long. The V end was cut by 3 bases, the J end by 8 bases, with 13 bases between. Germline CDR1 WSHSY, CDR2 SAAADI. Here the CDR3 reads CASSDGLSWGELFF. CDR3 bases: TGCGCCAGCAGTGACGGACTTAGCTGGGGGGAGCTGTTTTTT.

The rearrangement uses TRBV7-2 and TRBJ2-5; D might be TRBD1 (5 bases). CDR3 size: 15 residues. Germline loops: CDR1 SGHTA, CDR2 FQGNSA. V dropped 1 base and J dropped 5 bases, with 14 bases sitting between them. The CDR3 loop is CASSLESGKVETQYF. Here the CDR3 DNA reads TGTGCCAGCAGCTTAGAGTCAGGGAAGGTTGAGACCCAGTACTTC.

The chain has TRBV27 and TRBJ2-1; 11 nucleotides line up with TRBD2. The CDR3 spans 17 residues. CDR1 and CDR2 (germline): MNHEY, SMNVEV (reference sequence). Unmatched junction bases numbered 12, after V lost 5 bases and J lost 6 bases. Here the CDR3 DNA reads TGTGCCAGCAGTCTCTTACTAGCGGGGGTTAGGGGCAATGAGCAGTTCTTC. Protein product: CASSLLLAGVRGNEQFF.

The chain combines TRBV20-1 with TRBJ1-1; D is ambiguous. V lost 6 bases and J lost 0, with 5 bases in between. From germline, CDR1 is DFQATT and CDR2 SNEGSKA (reference sequence). CDR3 size: 11 residues. The CDR3 loop reads CSAHVNTEAFF. CDR3 DNA: TGCAGTGCCCACGTGAACACTGAAGCTTTCTTT.